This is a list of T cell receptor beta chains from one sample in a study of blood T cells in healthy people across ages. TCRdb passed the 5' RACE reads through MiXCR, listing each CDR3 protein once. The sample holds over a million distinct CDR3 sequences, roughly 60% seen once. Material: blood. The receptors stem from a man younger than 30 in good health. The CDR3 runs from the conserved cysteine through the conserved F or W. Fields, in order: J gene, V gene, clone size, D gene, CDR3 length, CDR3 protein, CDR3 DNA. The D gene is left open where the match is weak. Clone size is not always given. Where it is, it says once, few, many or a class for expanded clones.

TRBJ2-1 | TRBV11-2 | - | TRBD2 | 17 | CASSYGRRGSSYNEQFF | TGTGCCAGCAGCTACGGGAGGCGGGGCAGCTCCTACAATGAGCAGTTCTTC
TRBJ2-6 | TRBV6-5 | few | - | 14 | CASSYSPGANVLTF | TGTGCCAGCAGTTACTCCCCAGGGGCCAACGTCCTGACTTTC
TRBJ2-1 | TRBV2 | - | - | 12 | CASSADYNEQFF | TGTGCCAGCAGCGCCGACTACAATGAGCAGTTCTTC
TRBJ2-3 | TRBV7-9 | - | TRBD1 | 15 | CASSEGQGTTDTQYF | TGTGCCAGCAGCGAGGGACAGGGAACCACAGATACGCAGTATTTT
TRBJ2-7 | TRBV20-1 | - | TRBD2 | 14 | CSASPGGGIYEQYF | TGCAGTGCTAGCCCGGGGGGGGGAATCTACGAGCAGTACTTC
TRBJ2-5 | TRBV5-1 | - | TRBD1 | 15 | CASSSGTGGGNEQYF | TGCGCCAGCAGCTCCGGGACAGGGGGAGGGAATGAGCAGTACTTC
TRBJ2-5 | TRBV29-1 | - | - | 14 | CSVVLVGHQETQYF | TGCAGCGTTGTTCTAGTAGGGCACCAAGAGACCCAGTACTTC
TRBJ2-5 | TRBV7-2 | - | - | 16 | CASSLVIGAEQETQYF | TGTGCCAGCAGCTTAGTAATTGGGGCAGAACAAGAGACCCAGTACTTC
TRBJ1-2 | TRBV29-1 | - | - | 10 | CSVDRYGYTF | TGCAGCGTTGACCGCTATGGCTACACCTTC
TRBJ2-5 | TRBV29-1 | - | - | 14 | CSVDPEGSGNEQYF | TGCAGCGTTGACCCCGAGGGTAGCGGCAATGAGCAGTACTTC
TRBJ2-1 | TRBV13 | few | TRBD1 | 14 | CASSLDPTGNEQFF | TGTGCCAGCAGCTTAGACCCGACAGGGAATGAGCAGTTCTTC
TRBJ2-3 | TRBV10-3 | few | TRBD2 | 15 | CAISLAGGWTDTQYF | TGTGCCATCAGCCTAGCGGGAGGGTGGACAGATACGCAGTATTTT
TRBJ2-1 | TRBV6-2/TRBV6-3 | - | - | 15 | CASSGWDQKDNEQFF | TGTGCCAGCAGTGGCTGGGACCAGAAGGACAATGAGCAGTTCTTC
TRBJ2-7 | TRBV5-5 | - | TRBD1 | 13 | CASSSDREYEQYF | TGTGCCAGCAGCTCGGACAGGGAGTACGAGCAGTACTTC
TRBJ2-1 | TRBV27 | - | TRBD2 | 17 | CASSLLASGRSYNEQFF | TGTGCCAGCAGTTTATTGGCTAGCGGACGGTCCTACAATGAGCAGTTCTTC
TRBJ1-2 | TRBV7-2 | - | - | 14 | CASSLPGTYYGYTF | TGTGCCAGCAGCTTGCCCGGGACGTACTATGGCTACACCTTC
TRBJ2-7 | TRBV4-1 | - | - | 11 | CASSQNIEQYF | TGCGCCAGCAGCCAAAACATCGAGCAGTACTTC
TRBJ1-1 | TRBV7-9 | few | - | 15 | CASSSDTDRVLEAFF | TGTGCCAGCAGCTCCGACACCGATAGAGTTCTGGAAGCTTTCTTT
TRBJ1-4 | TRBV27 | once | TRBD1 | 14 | CASSRQGQEEKLFF | TGTGCCAGCAGTAGACAGGGCCAAGAGGAAAAACTGTTTTTT
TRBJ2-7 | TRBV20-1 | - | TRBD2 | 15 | CSAKGKGLAGVEQYF | TGCAGTGCTAAGGGGAAGGGGCTAGCGGGAGTCGAGCAGTACTTC